The rows below give T cell receptor beta chains drawn from one sample of a study of T cell repertoires in cytomegalovirus infection. TCRdb re-derived calls from the reads in MiXCR, one entry per CDR3 protein. The table shows about 71,000 distinct CDR3 sequences, with roughly 20% occurring only once. Antigens for these TCRs are unknown. The source material was CD8+ T cells from cultured PBMCs, sampled from culture after CMV antigen stimulation. These receptors were taken from a human donor in good health (CMV status not recorded). Some clones in this sample may be carry-over from other donors' samples. CDR3s include the opening cysteine and the closing phenylalanine or tryptophan. The D gene is left open where the match is weak. A row's size may be missing; if present it is once, few, many or a size class.

15	TRBV7-2	TRBJ2-1	TRBD2	few	TGTGCCAGCAGAGGCCTGGCACTAGCGGCGGCTGAGCAGTTCTTC	CASRGLALAAAEQFF
14	TRBV7-9	TRBJ2-1	TRBD1	-	TGTGCCAGCAGCCCACGGACAGGGGGCTATGAGCAGTTCTTC	CASSPRTGGYEQFF
13	TRBV4-3	TRBJ1-1	-	-	TGCGCCAGCAGCCTGCGGGGGGTTACTGAAGCTTTCTTT	CASSLRGVTEAFF
12	TRBV2	TRBJ2-7	-	-	TGTGCCAGGGGGGACGTAGCACACGAGCAGTACTTC	CARGDVAHEQYF
15	TRBV20-1	TRBJ2-7	-	few	TGCAGTGCCGTGGATGGCAGCTTGAACCTTTACGAGCAGTACTTC	CSAVDGSLNLYEQYF
16	TRBV6-2/TRBV6-3	TRBJ1-5	-	-	TGTGCCAGCAGCAAGACCTTAGACGGCTGGAATCAGCCCCAGCATTTT	CASSKTLDGWNQPQHF
15	TRBV10-3	TRBJ2-7	TRBD1	-	TGTGCCATCAGACATGACAGGGGGCAAACCTACGAGCAGTACTTC	CAIRHDRGQTYEQYF
17	TRBV7-2	TRBJ1-1	-	-	TGTGCCAGCAGCTTAGAAATCGGCGGTCGGTTGAACACTGAAGCTTTCTTT	CASSLEIGGRLNTEAFF
16	TRBV18	TRBJ2-7	TRBD2	few	TGTGCCAGCTCACCGGGACTAGGAGCGGCTTACTACGAGCAGTACTTC	CASSPGLGAAYYEQYF
14	TRBV12-3/TRBV12-4	TRBJ2-7	-	-	TGTGCCAGCAGTGTTCGGGACCGCGCCTACGAGCAGTACTTC	CASSVRDRAYEQYF
15	TRBV7-9	TRBJ2-1	-	-	TGTGCCAGCAGCTTAGCCCCAGGGAGCCGCAATGAGCAGTTCTTC	CASSLAPGSRNEQFF
12	TRBV7-6	TRBJ2-3	-	once	TGTGCCAGCAGCATAAACTCAGATACGCAGTATTTT	CASSINSDTQYF
11	TRBV7-2	TRBJ1-1	-	-	TGTGCCAGCAGTCCCGGGACGAAGGCTTTTTTT	CASSPGTKAFF
14	TRBV12-3/TRBV12-4	TRBJ2-7	-	few	TGTGCCAGCAGTATGGACGTCACCGCCTACGAGCAGTACTTC	CASSMDVTAYEQYF
16	TRBV7-6	TRBJ1-3	-	few	TGTGCCAGCAGCTCCCCGACGGCGAGCTCTGGAAACACCATATATTTT	CASSSPTASSGNTIYF
14	TRBV12-3/TRBV12-4	TRBJ1-5	-	few	TGTGCCAGCAGTTACGGGGATAGCAATCAGCCCCAGCATTTT	CASSYGDSNQPQHF
13	TRBV12-3/TRBV12-4	TRBJ2-5	-	few	TGTGCCAGCAGTTATTCTGGGGACGGGACCCAGTACTTC	CASSYSGDGTQYF
14	TRBV7-9	TRBJ2-7	TRBD1	-	TGTGCCAGCAGCCCGGGACAGGGTGTACACGAGCAGTACTTC	CASSPGQGVHEQYF
14	TRBV12-3/TRBV12-4	TRBJ2-7	-	once	TGTGCCAGCAGTTGGGGCGGTGAATCCTACGAGCAGTACTTC	CASSWGGESYEQYF
13	TRBV12-3/TRBV12-4	TRBJ1-5	TRBD1	-	TGTGCCAGCAGGGACAGGGGCGCCCAGCCCCAGCATTTT	CASRDRGAQPQHF
15	TRBV12-3/TRBV12-4	TRBJ1-2	-	-	TGTGCCAGCAACTCCATCGGGGGGGAAGGCTATGGCTACACCTTC	CASNSIGGEGYGYTF
13	TRBV4-1	TRBJ2-7	-	few	TGCGCCAGCAGCCGGTCACAGGGAAACGAGCAGTACTTC	CASSRSQGNEQYF
15	TRBV7-6	TRBJ2-5	-	-	TGTACCAGCAGCTTATTTGTAGGGGATAAAGAGACCCAGTACTTC	CTSSLFVGDKETQYF
15	TRBV7-6	TRBJ2-5	-	-	TGTGCCAGCAGCTTAGGGGCTAGCGATCAAGAGACCCAGTACTTC	CASSLGASDQETQYF
15	TRBV7-8	TRBJ1-5	TRBD1	-	TGTGCCAGCAGCTACCATCGGACAGGGGATCAGCCCCAGCATTTT	CASSYHRTGDQPQHF
17	TRBV4-2	TRBJ1-6	TRBD1	-	TGTGCCAGCAGCCCGGACAGGTGGAGCTCCTATAATTCACCCCTCCACTTT	CASSPDRWSSYNSPLHF
16	TRBV5-6	TRBJ2-7	TRBD2	few	TGTGCCAGCAGCTTGGCCTTAGCGGGGGCGTCCCACGAGCAGTACTTC	CASSLALAGASHEQYF
14	TRBV11-2	TRBJ2-7	-	few	TGTGCCAGCAGTGCAACAGGTAACCGCTACGAGCAGTACTTC	CASSATGNRYEQYF
16	TRBV7-2	TRBJ2-2	TRBD2	-	TGTGCCAGCGAGACTAGCGGGGGGGCTCACACCGGGGAGCTGTTTTTT	CASETSGGAHTGELFF
13	TRBV7-2	TRBJ1-2	-	-	TGTGCCAGCAGCGGAGACAGCAGGCTGGGCTACACCTTC	CASSGDSRLGYTF
14	TRBV7-6	TRBJ2-1	TRBD1	many	TGTGCCAGCAGCTCAACAGGGGTCTACAATGAGCAGTTCTTC	CASSSTGVYNEQFF
15	TRBV6-1	TRBJ1-3	-	-	TGTGCCAGCAGACTACAGGGCTACTCTGGAAGCACCATATATTTT	CASRLQGYSGSTIYF
16	TRBV4-1	TRBJ2-7	TRBD2	-	TGCGCCAGCAGCCAAGATCATGGCCGGGGGGGTTACGAGCAGTACTTC	CASSQDHGRGGYEQYF
11	TRBV12-5	TRBJ1-5	-	few	TGTGCTAGTGGTCCTGAGGGCTACCAGCATTTT	CASGPEGYQHF
18	TRBV19	TRBJ2-7	TRBD1	-	TGTGCCAGTAGTATCGGGACGTTCCGGGACAGTTCCACCTACGAGCAGTACTTC	CASSIGTFRDSSTYEQYF
16	TRBV12-3/TRBV12-4	TRBJ2-3	TRBD2	-	TGTGCCAGCAGTTTAAGGAGCGGGGCCTCCACAGATACGCAGTATTTT	CASSLRSGASTDTQYF
16	TRBV7-9	TRBJ1-4	-	-	TGTGCCAGCAGCCCCCCGGCGGGGGCGGGGGATGAAAAACTGTTTTTT	CASSPPAGAGDEKLFF
11	TRBV12-3/TRBV12-4	TRBJ2-2	-	-	TGTGCCAGTTTCAGGGCCGGGGAGCTGTTTTTT	CASFRAGELFF
13	TRBV27	TRBJ2-1	-	-	TGTGCCAGCAGTGCCCGGATCTACAATGAGCAGTTCTTC	CASSARIYNEQFF
13	TRBV7-6	TRBJ2-5	-	few	TGTGCTAGCAGCTTACTCTACCAAGAGACCCAGTACTTC	CASSLLYQETQYF
12	TRBV11-2	TRBJ1-1	-	few	TGTGCCAGCAGCCAAAGGGGGACTGAAGCTTTCTTT	CASSQRGTEAFF
16	TRBV7-8	TRBJ2-7	-	-	TGTGCCAGCAGCTTAGGAGTGGGGCACCCGATTAACGAGCAGTACTTC	CASSLGVGHPINEQYF
14	TRBV10-2	TRBJ2-3	-	few	TGCGCCAGCAGGACCGGGTCCGCTACAGATACGCAGTATTTT	CASRTGSATDTQYF
16	TRBV4-1	TRBJ1-6	TRBD1	few	TGCGCCAGCAGCCCCCGACAGGGGGTAAATAATTCACCCCTCCACTTT	CASSPRQGVNNSPLHF
14	TRBV12-3/TRBV12-4	TRBJ1-2	-	many	TGTGCCAGCAGTTTAGCCCGAGCCACCTATGGCTACACCTTC	CASSLARATYGYTF
14	TRBV6-2/TRBV6-3	TRBJ2-7	-	-	TGTGCCAGCAGCCCGCGGGACAACCCCTACGAGCAGTACTTC	CASSPRDNPYEQYF
15	TRBV19	TRBJ2-3	TRBD2	-	TGTGCCAGTAGTGAAAGACTAGCGGGACCAGATACGCAGTATTTT	CASSERLAGPDTQYF
14	TRBV12-3/TRBV12-4	TRBJ1-5	TRBD1	few	TGTGCCAGCAGGTCCGACAGGGACGGCCAGCCCCAGCATTTT	CASRSDRDGQPQHF